The 30 T cell receptor beta chains given below trace back to one sample, sequenced in a study of cytomegalovirus exposure and HLA in healthy donors. Amplification used 60 Vbeta primers and 13 Jbeta primers. Libraries were prepared by immunoSEQ multiplex PCR; TCRdb keeps only in-frame clonotypes and omits some of them. The repertoire holds fewer than 150,000 clones, with over 60% as singletons. Material: PBMCs. These receptors were obtained from a man aged 40-49 years in good health and CMV-seropositive.

The rearrangement links TRBV6-6 to TRBJ1-1, with D possibly matching TRBD1 (6 bases). V gave up 6 bases and J gave up 1 base, with 9 bases separating them. The CDR3 totals 13 residues. Germline-derived CDR1 and CDR2 are MNHNY and SVGAGI (reference sequence). DNA for the CDR3: TGTGCCAGCAGGACAGGAGCGAACACTGAAGCTTTCTTT. Translating gives CASRTGANTEAFF.

The rearrangement links TRBV19 to TRBJ1-5; 8 nucleotides match TRBD1. CDR3 length equals 12 residues. Germline lookup yields CDR1 LNHDA and CDR2 SQIVND (reference sequence). J lost 15 bases, V lost 7 bases, and 11 bases had no gene match. The CDR3 DNA reads as TGTGCCAGTACCCCAGGACAGGGCATAAGGCATTTT. Encoded protein: CASTPGQGIRHF.

This chain connects TRBV4-3 to TRBJ1-1, with 7 bases that match TRBD1. V lost 4 bases and J lost 1; bases outside the gene matches: 6. Germline CDR1 LGHNA, CDR2 YSLEER. CDR3 size: 15 residues. The CDR3 DNA reads as TGCGCCAGCAGCCCGAGGACAGGCCCGAACACTGAAGCTTTCTTT. As protein: CASSPRTGPNTEAFF.

V gene TRBV5-4 combines with J gene TRBJ1-1; D gene uncertain. The CDR3 runs to 14 residues. The germline V gene encodes CDR1 SGHNT and CDR2 YYREEE (reference sequence). The germline V and J ends were trimmed by 1 base and 10 bases, with 17 bases remaining between them. For the CDR3, the DNA is TGTGCCAGCAGCTTGAGAGGCCATCCCCCCGCAGCTTTCTTT. This sequence encodes CASSLRGHPPAAFF. Looking up the rest from reference TRBV5-4 and TRBJ1-1 gives the full variable domain: ETGVTQSPTHLIKTRGQQVTLRCSSQSGHNTVSWYQQALGQGPQFIFQYYREEENGRGNFPPRFSGLQFPNYSSELNVNALELDDSALYLCASSLRGHPPAAFFGQGTRLTVV.

In DNA, the CDR3 is TGTGCCGGGGCTCGCACAGATACGCAGTATTTT. Amino acids: CAGARTDTQYF. V gene TRBV30 combines with J gene TRBJ2-3; TRBD1 is a possible D gene (5 bases). The CDR3 is made up of 11 amino acids. The ends were cut back, 8 bases at V and 1 base at J, with 7 bases in the middle. Germline CDR1 is GTSNPN and CDR2 is SVGIG (reference sequence).

This clone was recorded a few times. The chain links TRBV6-4 to TRBJ2-2; D is unresolved. V was shortened by 6 bases and J by 1 base, with 9 bases between the two germline ends. The CDR3 sequence is 14 residues long. Germline V gives CDR1 MRHNA, CDR2 SNTAGT. The CDR3 loop is CASSQIQNTGELFF. The CDR3 DNA reads as TGTGCCAGCAGCCAAATACAGAACACCGGGGAGCTGTTTTTT.

The chain recombines TRBV4-1 with TRBJ2-7; 8 positions match TRBD1. The length of the CDR3 is 14 residues. Germline CDR1 MGHRA, CDR2 YSYEKL. The J segment lost 3 bases and the V segment lost 4 bases, leaving 5 bases of the junction unmatched. The chain's CDR3 is CASSLDRVVYEQYF. CDR3 nucleotides: TGCGCCAGCAGCCTGGACAGGGTAGTCTACGAGCAGTACTTC.

The genes are TRBV4-2 and TRBJ2-4; maybe TRBD1 (5 bases). V was pared by 1 base and J by 0 bases, with 13 bases between. The CDR3 covers 17 residues. Germline V CDR1 and CDR2: LGHNA, YNFKEQ. The CDR3 reads CASSQGRTSPAKNIQYF. The CDR3 DNA reads TGTGCCAGCAGCCAAGGTCGGACATCGCCAGCCAAAAACATTCAGTACTTC.

This clone came up once. V usage is TRBV19 and J usage is TRBJ2-1; TRBD2 aligns across 8 bases. With V trimmed by 3 bases and J by 2 bases, 3 bases remained unmatched. The CDR3 contains 15 residues. The germline gives CDR1 LNHDA, CDR2 SQIVND (reference sequence). The CDR3 loop reads CASSIGAGAYNEQFF. CDR3 coding DNA: TGTGCCAGTAGTATCGGAGCGGGGGCCTACAATGAGCAGTTCTTC.

Only one count was recorded for this clone. This chain joins TRBV30 and TRBJ2-1, with 14 bases lining up with TRBD2. The CDR3 is made up of 19 amino acids. The germline gives CDR1 GTSNPN, CDR2 SVGIG (reference sequence). The V segment lost 0 bases and the J segment 8 bases; nucleotides outside the gene matches: 15. CDR3 loop: CAWSVGGTSGSAKRDEQFF. The CDR3 bases are TGTGCCTGGAGTGTGGGGGGGACTAGCGGGAGCGCAAAACGAGATGAGCAGTTCTTC.

This chain connects TRBV6-5 to TRBJ1-2; 12 nucleotides agree with TRBD1. V trimming: 6 bases; J trimming: 9 bases; junction bases outside the gene matches: 11. CDR3 length equals 15 residues. From germline, CDR1 is MNHEY and CDR2 SVGAGI. CDR3 nucleotide sequence: TGTGCCAGCAGCGCAAAGGGACAGGGGGCCCATAGCTACACCTTC. Amino acid sequence: CASSAKGQGAHSYTF.

This clone occurred a few times. This chain joins TRBV4-1 and TRBJ1-5; 7 nucleotides agree with TRBD1. This CDR3 region has 18 residues. Looked up from germline, CDR1 is MGHRA and CDR2 is YSYEKL. Trimming removed 0 bases from V and 0 bases from J; junction bases left unmatched: 8. The CDR3: CASSQDRGQQTSNQPQHF. The DNA of the CDR3 is TGCGCCAGCAGCCAAGATCGGGGACAGCAGACTAGCAATCAGCCCCAGCATTTT.

The chain carries TRBV6-5 and TRBJ1-5, with 12 bases lining up with TRBD1. CDR1 and CDR2 (germline): MNHEY, SVGAGI. The CDR3 totals 16 residues. Losses at the gene ends were 3 bases for V and 6 bases for J; bases not matched to a gene: 6. CDR3 sequence: CASSYSGTGGAQPQHF. In DNA form, the CDR3 reads TGTGCCAGCAGTTATTCCGGGACAGGGGGCGCTCAGCCCCAGCATTTT.

CDR3 region: CASSLVGGLNEQYF. As DNA, the CDR3 is TGTGCCAGCAGCTTAGTGGGGGGGCTGAACGAGCAGTACTTC. The chain couples TRBV7-6 to TRBJ2-7; D might be TRBD2 (7 bases). The CDR3 sequence is 14 residues long. V lost 1 base and J lost 5, with 12 bases in between. From germline, CDR1 is SGHVS and CDR2 FNYEAQ.

The J gene is TRBJ1-2, the V gene TRBV2; tentative D call: TRBD1 (5 bases). In germline, CDR1 is SNHLY, CDR2 FYNNEI. This CDR3 comprises 13 residues. With 5 bases removed from V and 7 bases from J, the gap between germline ends came to 14 bases. In nucleotides, the CDR3 is TGTGCCAGCAGTAAGGAGCGGGACTTTGGCTACACCTTC. The encoded protein is CASSKERDFGYTF.

This clone was found a few times. This chain connects TRBV27 to TRBJ2-7; TRBD1 agrees at 10 bases. There are 15 residues in the CDR3. Germline-derived CDR1 and CDR2 are MNHEY and SMNVEV (reference sequence). V lost 6 bases, J lost 2 bases, and 7 bases stayed unmatched. The CDR3 bases are TGTGCCAGCAGGGGGACAGGGGACTACCCCTACGAGCAGTACTTC. This sequence encodes CASRGTGDYPYEQYF.

The chain carries TRBV4-1 and TRBJ2-1; D might be TRBD2 (6 bases). Trimming shortened V by 1 base and J by 2 bases, and 15 bases separated the two germline ends. The CDR3 is made up of 17 amino acids. Looked up from germline, CDR1 is MGHRA and CDR2 is YSYEKL. In DNA, the CDR3 is TGCGCCAGCAGCCAAGTTTCTAGCGTCGGTACCTACAATGAGCAGTTCTTC. Its protein product is CASSQVSSVGTYNEQFF.

The J gene is TRBJ1-5, the V gene TRBV27; D perhaps matches TRBD1 (6 bases). V was cut by 4 bases and J by 5 bases, with 21 bases left in between. CDR3 length: 17 residues. Germline-derived CDR1 and CDR2 are MNHEY and SMNVEV (reference sequence). CDR3 protein: CASSSQADSFWHQPQHF. Written as DNA, the CDR3 is TGTGCCAGCAGTTCGCAAGCGGACAGTTTTTGGCATCAGCCCCAGCATTTT.

This clone was seen a handful of times. The CDR3 DNA follows: TGTGCCAGCAGGAAAACAGGGTTCGCTGAAGCTTTCTTT. This translates into CASRKTGFAEAFF. The chain joins TRBV28 to TRBJ1-1; a weak D match, TRBD1 (6 bases). The germline V and J ends were trimmed by 6 bases and 6 bases, with 14 bases remaining between them. This CDR3 has 13 amino acids. Looked up from germline, CDR1 is MDHEN and CDR2 is SYDVKM.

The rearrangement links TRBV13 to TRBJ1-2; 7 nucleotides match TRBD1. V shed 3 bases and J 3 bases; nucleotides not matched to a gene: 1. The germline gives CDR1 PRHDT, CDR2 FYEKMQ (reference sequence). The CDR3 is 13 amino acids. The chain's CDR3 is CASSFGTDYGYTF. As DNA, the CDR3 is TGTGCCAGCAGCTTCGGGACAGACTATGGCTACACCTTC.

The chain recombines TRBV4-1 with TRBJ2-7; TRBD1 matches at 10 bases. The CDR3 runs to 14 residues. After removal of 5 bases from V and 2 bases from J, the junction contained 3 bases not matched to a gene. Germline loops: CDR1 MGHRA, CDR2 YSYEKL. The CDR3 bases are TGCGCCAGCAGCTACGGACAGGGGGCCTACGAGCAGTACTTC. This encodes CASSYGQGAYEQYF.

This clone showed up just a few times. This CDR3 is CASSDPSDRGRGQPQHF. In nucleotides, the CDR3 is TGTGCCAGCAGTGACCCCTCTGACAGGGGAAGAGGTCAGCCCCAGCATTTT. The chain combines TRBV6-4 with TRBJ1-5, with 8 bases that match TRBD1. The CDR3 extends over 17 amino acids. V was pared by 2 bases and J by 6 bases, with 12 bases of the junction left unmatched. Germline values: CDR1 MRHNA, CDR2 SNTAGT.

V is TRBV27 and J is TRBJ2-5; D unclear. The germline V gene has CDR1 MNHEY and CDR2 SMNVEV (reference sequence). The CDR3 loop spans 14 amino acids. Trimming removed 5 bases from V and 4 bases from J, with 14 bases in between. DNA for the CDR3: TGTGCCAGCAGTATCAGTACTATTCCAGAGACCCAGTACTTC. As protein: CASSISTIPETQYF.

This clone was detected a few times. V and J are TRBV28 and TRBJ2-1; D is possibly TRBD1 (6 bases). Trimming took 4 bases from V and 16 from J, leaving 14 bases between them. Per germline, CDR1 MDHEN and CDR2 SYDVKM. This CDR3 is 11 amino acids long. This CDR3 reads CASSSDRHPFF. In nucleotides, the CDR3 is TGTGCCAGCAGTTCCGACAGGCACCCTTTCTTC.

This clone was detected once. A junction end diverges from the germline sequence, so it may reflect a read error. This chain joins TRBV9 and TRBJ2-7; no reliable D call. The CDR3 runs to 10 residues. Germline V lookup: CDR1 SGDLS, CDR2 YYNGEE. The CDR3 coding sequence is TGTGCCAGCAGCCCACACCCGGAGCTCTTC. This sequence encodes CASSPHPELF.

This chain links TRBV5-5 with TRBJ2-7; D possibly corresponds to TRBD2 (5 bases). The CDR3 sequence is 16 residues long. V lost 0 bases and J lost 0, with 13 bases in between. Germline loops: CDR1 SGHKS, CDR2 YYEKEE (reference sequence). Written as DNA, the CDR3 is TGTGCCAGCAGCTTGGCCCTCACCGGAGGCTCCTACGAGCAGTACTTC. It encodes CASSLALTGGSYEQYF.

This chain uses TRBV30 with TRBJ2-1; TRBD2 agrees at 10 bases. The CDR3 has 14 amino acids. The trim removed 0 bases at V and 8 bases at J, leaving 4 bases unmatched. Germline assignment: CDR1 GTSNPN and CDR2 SVGIG (reference sequence). The DNA of the CDR3 is TGTGCCTGGAGTGTAGCGGGAGGGCCCTATGAGCAGTTCTTC. Amino acid sequence: CAWSVAGGPYEQFF.

The chain has TRBV5-6 and TRBJ2-5, with TRBD2 as a possible D gene (6 bases). The DNA matches TRBJ2-7 better at its end, which makes the J call doubtful. The CDR3 runs 14 residues. The V gene's germline CDR1 is SGHDT and CDR2 YYEEEE. The CDR3 DNA sequence: TGTGCCAGCAGCCGTAGGCGACTAGACAACGAGCAGTACTTC. This translates into CASSRRRLDNEQYF.

V is TRBV19 and J is TRBJ1-5; D unresolved. Trimming took off 0 bases at V and 4 bases at J, with 7 bases between the two ends. The length of the CDR3 is 14 residues. The V gene's germline CDR1 is LNHDA and CDR2 SQIVND (reference sequence). The CDR3: CASSIDRSNQPQHF. In DNA form, the CDR3 reads TGTGCCAGTAGTATAGATCGGAGTAATCAGCCCCAGCATTTT.

The DNA of the CDR3 is TGTGCCTGGAGTTTCGACAGTACCGGTCGCGAGCAGTACTTC. Protein sequence: CAWSFDSTGREQYF. The V call is TRBV30, the J call TRBJ2-7, with D perhaps matching TRBD1 (5 bases). The germline CDR1 and CDR2 sequences are GTSNPN and SVGIG (reference sequence). The CDR3 loop spans 14 amino acids. Trimming shortened V by 2 bases and J by 6 bases, and 17 bases separated the two germline ends. Based on the CDR3 plus reference TRBV30 and TRBJ2-7, the full variable domain is SQTIHQWPATLVQPVGSPLSLECTVEGTSNPNLYWYRQAAGRGLQLLFYSVGIGQISSEVPQNLSASRPQDRQFILSSKKLLLSDSGFYLCAWSFDSTGREQYFGPGTRLTVT.